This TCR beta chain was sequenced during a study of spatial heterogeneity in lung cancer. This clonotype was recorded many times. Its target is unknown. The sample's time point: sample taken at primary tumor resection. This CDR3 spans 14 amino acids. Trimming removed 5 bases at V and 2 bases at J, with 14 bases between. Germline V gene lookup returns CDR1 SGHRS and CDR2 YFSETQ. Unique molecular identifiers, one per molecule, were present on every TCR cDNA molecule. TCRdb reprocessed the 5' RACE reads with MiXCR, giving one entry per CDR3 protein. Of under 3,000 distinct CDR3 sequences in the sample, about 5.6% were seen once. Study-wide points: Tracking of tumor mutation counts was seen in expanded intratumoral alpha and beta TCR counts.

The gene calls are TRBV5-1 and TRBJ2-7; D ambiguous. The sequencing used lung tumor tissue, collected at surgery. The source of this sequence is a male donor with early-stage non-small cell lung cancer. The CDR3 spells CASRPSWGTYEQYF. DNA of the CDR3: TGCGCCAGCAGACCCTCGTGGGGAACCTACGAGCAGTACTTC.